Detailed here is one TCR beta chain. Per the study methods: Estimation of nucleated cell counts relied on the amplification of reference gene primers. The assay was immunoSEQ multiplex PCR, and TCRdb's table has in-frame clones only and misses some. V and J calls and clone size are as listed in that table; D and trimming were resolved from the DNA. This table has roughly 190,000 clones, more than 85% appearing once. This entry is derived from a study of blood T cell repertoires in COVID-19. Study information: Acute-phase and convalescent COVID-19 samples originated in the United States, Italy and Spain. T cells, B-cell-depleted T cells, or PBMCs supplied cDNA or gDNA.

The ends were cut back, 5 bases at V and 1 base at J, with 9 bases in the middle. Germline CDR1 SGHTA, CDR2 FQGTGA. This CDR3 is built from 13 residues. Sequencing input: peripheral blood. This clonotype was obtained from a man aged 25-45 years with acute or convalescent COVID-19. The J gene is TRBJ2-7, the V gene TRBV7-3, with D perhaps matching TRBD2 (6 bases). CDR3 residues: CASSPGTSYEQYF. In nucleotides, the CDR3 is TGTGCCAGCAGCCCCGGGACTTCCTACGAGCAGTACTTC.